This section outlines one TCR beta chain sequence together with its context. The sample's time point: after dendritic cell vaccination, including at tumor progression/relapse. Blood PBMC samples: pre-vaccination, two weeks post third vaccination, and at tumor progression. This entry belongs to a study of glioma-infiltrating T cells after dendritic cell vaccination. Sequenced by immunoSEQ multiplex PCR; TCRdb stores in-frame clones only, minus some. The sample carries some 60,000 clones, about four fifths recorded once. The germline V and J ends were trimmed by 2 bases and 7 bases, with 15 bases remaining between them. Germline values: CDR1 SGHDT, CDR2 YYEEEE. This CDR3 has 14 amino acids.

The material sequenced was blood, taken after dendritic cell vaccination. This clonotype originated in a human donor with glioblastoma. The gene calls are TRBV5-6 and TRBJ1-2; D gene uncertain. CDR3 DNA sequence: TGTGCCAGCAGCTTCTACAGCGGAGGCGTTGGCTACACCTTC. It specifies CASSFYSGGVGYTF. The variable domain in full, with the rest retrieved from reference TRBV5-6 and TRBJ1-2, is DAGVTQSPTHLIKTRGQQVTLRCSPKSGHDTVSWYQQALGQGPQFIFQYYEEEERQRGNFPDRFSGHQFPNYSSELNVNALLLGDSALYLCASSFYSGGVGYTFGSGTRLTVV.